This T cell receptor (beta chain) derives from a study of cytomegalovirus exposure and HLA in healthy donors. Study results and limitations: Prediction of most subjects' HLA-A and HLA-B alleles by TCR beta sequences was reportedly accurate.

Regarding this clone: Its specificity is unknown.

V was pared by 2 bases and J by 3 bases, with 8 bases of the junction left unmatched. The germline CDR1 and CDR2 sequences are MGHDK and SYGVNS. The CDR3 is 16 residues long. This PCR relied on a set of 60 Vbeta primers and 13 Jbeta primers. Generated by immunoSEQ multiplex PCR, the TCRdb table keeps only in-frame clones and is missing some. The sample contains 150,000 to 200,000 clones, around 70% of which appear only once. Material for sequencing was PBMCs. The clonotype comes from a man aged 18 to 30 in good health and CMV-seropositive. The V call is TRBV25-1, the J call TRBJ2-3; 7 nucleotides line up with TRBD2. CDR3 protein: CASSEGIREETDTQYF. The DNA for the CDR3 is TGTGCCAGCAGTGAAGGAATCCGGGAGGAGACAGATACGCAGTATTTT. Drawing the rest from reference TRBV25-1 and TRBJ2-3, the complete variable domain is EADIYQTPRYLVIGTGKKITLECSQTMGHDKMYWYQQDPGMELHLIHYSYGVNSTEKGDLSSESTVSRIRTEHFPLTLESARPSHTSQYLCASSEGIREETDTQYFGPGTRLTVL.